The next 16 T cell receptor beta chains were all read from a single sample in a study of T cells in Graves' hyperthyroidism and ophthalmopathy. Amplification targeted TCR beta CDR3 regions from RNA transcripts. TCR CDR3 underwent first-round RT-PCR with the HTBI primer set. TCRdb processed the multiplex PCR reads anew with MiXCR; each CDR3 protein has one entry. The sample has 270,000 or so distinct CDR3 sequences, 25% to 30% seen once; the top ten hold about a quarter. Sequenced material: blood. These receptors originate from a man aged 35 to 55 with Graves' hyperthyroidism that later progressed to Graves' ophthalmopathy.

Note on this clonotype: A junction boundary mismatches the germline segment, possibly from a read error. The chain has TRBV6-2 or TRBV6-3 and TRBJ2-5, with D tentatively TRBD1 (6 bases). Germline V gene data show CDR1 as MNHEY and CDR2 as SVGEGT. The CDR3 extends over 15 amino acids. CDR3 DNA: TGTGCCAGCAGTTATTCGACAGAAGGGGGAGAGGCCCAGTACTTC. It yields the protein CASSYSTEGGEAQYF.

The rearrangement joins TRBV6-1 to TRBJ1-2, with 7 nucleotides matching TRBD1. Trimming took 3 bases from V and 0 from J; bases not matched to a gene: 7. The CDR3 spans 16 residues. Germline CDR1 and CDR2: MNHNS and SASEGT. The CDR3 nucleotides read TGTGCCAGCAGTGATGGACAGGCGCTAGCTAACTATGGCTACACCTTC. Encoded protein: CASSDGQALANYGYTF.

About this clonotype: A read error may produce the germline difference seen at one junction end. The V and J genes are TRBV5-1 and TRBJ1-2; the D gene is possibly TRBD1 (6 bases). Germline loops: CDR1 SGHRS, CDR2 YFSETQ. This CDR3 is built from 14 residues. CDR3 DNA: TGCGCCAACAGCCGGGACACCTATCGAGGTGGCTACACCTTC. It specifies CANSRDTYRGGYTF.

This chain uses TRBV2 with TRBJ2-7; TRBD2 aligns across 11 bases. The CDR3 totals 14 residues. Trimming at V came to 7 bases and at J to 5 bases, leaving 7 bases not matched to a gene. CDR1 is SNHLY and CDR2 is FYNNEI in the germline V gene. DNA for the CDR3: TGTGCCAGCACCGGACTAGCGGGCGACAACGAGCAGTACTTC. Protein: CASTGLAGDNEQYF.

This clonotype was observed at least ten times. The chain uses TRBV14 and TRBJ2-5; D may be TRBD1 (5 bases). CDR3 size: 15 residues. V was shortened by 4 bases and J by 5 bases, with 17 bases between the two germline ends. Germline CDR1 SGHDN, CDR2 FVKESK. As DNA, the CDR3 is TGTGCCAGCAGCCCGATTTGGGGCCCTTTGGAGACCCAGTACTTC. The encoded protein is CASSPIWGPLETQYF.

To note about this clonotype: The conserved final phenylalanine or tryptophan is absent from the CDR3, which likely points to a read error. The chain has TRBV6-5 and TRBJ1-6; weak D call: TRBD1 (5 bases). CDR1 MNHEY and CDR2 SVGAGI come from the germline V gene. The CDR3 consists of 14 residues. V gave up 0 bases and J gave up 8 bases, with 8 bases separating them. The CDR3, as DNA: TGTGCCAGCAGTTACTCAGGGACTTATTCACCCCTCCACCTT. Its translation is CASSYSGTYSPLHL.

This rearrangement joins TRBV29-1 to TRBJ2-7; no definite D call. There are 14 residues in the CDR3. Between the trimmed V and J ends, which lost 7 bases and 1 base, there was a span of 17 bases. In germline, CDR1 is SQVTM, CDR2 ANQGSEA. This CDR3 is CSARGMAASYEQYF. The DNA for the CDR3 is TGCAGCGCCAGAGGTATGGCGGCGTCCTACGAGCAGTACTTC.

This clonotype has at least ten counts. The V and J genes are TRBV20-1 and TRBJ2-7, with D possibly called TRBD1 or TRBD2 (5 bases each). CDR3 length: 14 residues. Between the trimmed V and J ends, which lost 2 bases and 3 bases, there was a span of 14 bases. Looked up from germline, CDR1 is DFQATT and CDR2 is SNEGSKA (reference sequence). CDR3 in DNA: TGCAGTGCTAGAAACCTAGCAGGGAACTACGAGCAGTACTTC. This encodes CSARNLAGNYEQYF.

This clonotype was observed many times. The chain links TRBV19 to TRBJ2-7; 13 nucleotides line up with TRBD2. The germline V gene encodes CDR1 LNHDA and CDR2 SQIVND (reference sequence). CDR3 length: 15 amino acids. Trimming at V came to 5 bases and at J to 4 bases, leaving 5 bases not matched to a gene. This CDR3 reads CASSPMGLAGYEQYF. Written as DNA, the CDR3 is TGTGCCAGTAGTCCGATGGGACTAGCGGGATACGAGCAGTACTTC.

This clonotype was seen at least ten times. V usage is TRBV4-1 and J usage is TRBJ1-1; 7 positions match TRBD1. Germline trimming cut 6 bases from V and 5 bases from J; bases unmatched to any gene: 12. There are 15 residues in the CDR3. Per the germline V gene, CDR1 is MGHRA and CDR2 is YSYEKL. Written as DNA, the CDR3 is TGCGCCAGCAGGCCAAGACAGGGTTGGACTACTGAAGCTTTCTTT. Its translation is CASRPRQGWTTEAFF.

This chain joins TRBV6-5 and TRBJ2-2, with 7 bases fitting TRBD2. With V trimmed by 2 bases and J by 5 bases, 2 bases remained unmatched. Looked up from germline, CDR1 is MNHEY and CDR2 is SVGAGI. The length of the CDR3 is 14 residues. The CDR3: CASSYAGDTGELFF. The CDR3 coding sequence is TGTGCCAGCAGTTACGCGGGAGATACCGGGGAGCTGTTTTTT.

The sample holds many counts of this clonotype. CDR3 amino acids: CASSWGDGPNYGYTF. CDR3 coding DNA: TGTGCCAGCAGCTGGGGGGACGGACCTAACTATGGCTACACCTTC. The chain carries TRBV11-2 and TRBJ1-2; possibly TRBD1 for D (5 bases). The CDR3 is made up of 15 amino acids. CDR1 and CDR2 (germline): SGHAT, FQNNGV. Trimming stripped 4 bases from V and 0 bases from J, with 12 bases between.

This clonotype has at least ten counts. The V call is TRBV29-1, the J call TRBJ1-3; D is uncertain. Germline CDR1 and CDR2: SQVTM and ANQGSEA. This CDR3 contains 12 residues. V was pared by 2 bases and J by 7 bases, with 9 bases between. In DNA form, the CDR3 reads TGCAGCGTTGAAAACGAGGCGAACACCATATATTTT. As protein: CSVENEANTIYF.

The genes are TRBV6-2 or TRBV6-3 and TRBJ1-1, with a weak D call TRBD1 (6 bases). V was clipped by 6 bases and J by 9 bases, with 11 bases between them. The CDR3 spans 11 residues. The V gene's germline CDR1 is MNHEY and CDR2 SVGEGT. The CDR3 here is CASRKDSQAFF. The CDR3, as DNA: TGTGCCAGCAGAAAGGACAGTCAAGCTTTCTTT.

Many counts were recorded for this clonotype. The CDR3 DNA is TGTGCCAGCAGCCAATCAGTACTCAGACAAGAGACCCAGTACTTC. The encoded protein is CASSQSVLRQETQYF. This rearrangement joins TRBV12-3 or TRBV12-4 to TRBJ2-5; D not resolved. The V and J ends lost 6 bases and 2 bases respectively, with 16 bases between them. CDR3 size: 15 residues.

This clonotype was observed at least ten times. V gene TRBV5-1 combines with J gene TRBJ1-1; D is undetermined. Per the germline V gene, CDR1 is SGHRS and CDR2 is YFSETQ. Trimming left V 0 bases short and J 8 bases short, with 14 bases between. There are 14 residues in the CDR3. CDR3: CASSLGVMGLEAFF. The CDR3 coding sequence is TGCGCCAGCAGCTTGGGTGTGATGGGCCTCGAAGCTTTCTTT.